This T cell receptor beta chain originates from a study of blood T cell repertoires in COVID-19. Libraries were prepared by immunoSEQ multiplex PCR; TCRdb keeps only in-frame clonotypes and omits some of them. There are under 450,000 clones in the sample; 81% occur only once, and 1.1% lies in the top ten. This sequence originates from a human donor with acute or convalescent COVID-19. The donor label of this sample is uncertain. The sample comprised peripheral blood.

This CDR3 is CASRVHGARDTQYF. The CDR3 bases are TGCGCCAGCAGGGTTCATGGGGCAAGGGATACGCAGTATTTT. This chain uses TRBV5-1 with TRBJ2-3; possible D gene TRBD1, 5 bases. This CDR3 has 14 amino acids. V dropped 5 bases and J dropped 6 bases, with 16 bases sitting between them. Germline CDR1 is SGHRS and CDR2 is YFSETQ.